The 15 T cell receptor beta chains reported below all come from one sample, sequenced in a study of glioma-infiltrating T cells. TCR alpha and beta CDR3 regions were amplified from RNA using iRepertoire nested multiplex PCR. Using its own MiXCR run on the multiplex PCR reads, TCRdb lists one record per CDR3 protein. Of 300,000 to 450,000 distinct CDR3 sequences listed, roughly two fifths are singletons. Sequenced sample: glioma tissue, nonneoplastic brain tissue, or PBMCs (not recorded which). All receptors derive from a human donor with low-grade glioma or glioblastoma, undergoing nonglioma brain surgery, or in good health (not recorded which).

The chain recombines TRBV12-3 or TRBV12-4 with TRBJ1-5; D remains ambiguous. Deletions cut 6 bases from V and 0 bases from J, with 9 bases between. The CDR3 contains 14 residues. CDR3: CASSHDHSNQPQHF. The DNA for the CDR3 is TGTGCCAGCAGCCACGACCATAGCAATCAGCCCCAGCATTTT.

This chain joins TRBV12-3 or TRBV12-4 and TRBJ1-2, with D hard to call. This CDR3 region has 15 residues. Trimming left V 0 bases short and J 8 bases short, with 16 bases between. The CDR3 here is CASSLALGPRGGYTF. The CDR3 DNA follows: TGTGCCAGCAGTTTAGCGCTCGGGCCCCGTGGGGGCTACACCTTC.

This clonotype has ten or more counts. The chain has TRBV28 and TRBJ2-3; no clear D. V shed 3 bases and J shed 7 bases, with 8 bases lying between them. This CDR3 is 12 amino acids long. Germline CDR1 reads MDHEN; CDR2 reads SYDVKM. CDR3 coding DNA: TGTGCCAGCAGTTTTAGAAGGAATACGCAGTATTTT. Protein: CASSFRRNTQYF.

With respect to this clonotype: Since a much larger clone is just one base distant, this may be a read error. J is TRBJ2-3 and V is TRBV15; possibly TRBD1 for D (5 bases). The CDR3 totals 17 residues. CDR1 and CDR2 (germline): LNHNV, YYDKDF (reference sequence). V was trimmed by 0 bases and J by 2 bases, leaving 15 bases between them. The CDR3 nucleotides are TGTGCCACCAGCAGAGATAACCCAGGGTCGAACACAGATACGCAGTATTTT. This encodes CATSRDNPGSNTDTQYF.

Details on this clonotype: A much larger clone is a single base away; this may be a read error. The chain joins TRBV6-1 to TRBJ2-1, with a weak D call TRBD2 (5 bases). The CDR3 totals 14 residues. Per germline, CDR1 MNHNS and CDR2 SASEGT. The CDR3 region is CASSLGLLADERFF. CDR3 sequence (DNA): TGTGCCAGCAGTTTAGGGCTTCTAGCCGATGAGCGGTTCTTC.

The chain employs TRBV12-3 or TRBV12-4 and TRBJ2-1, with D uncertain. V shed 6 bases and J shed 0 bases, with 12 bases lying between them. CDR3 length: 15 residues. The CDR3 reads CASSPSQYSYNEQFF. For the CDR3, the DNA is TGTGCCAGCAGCCCGAGCCAATACTCCTACAATGAGCAGTTCTTC.

This clonotype was observed a few times. V gene TRBV10-3 combines with J gene TRBJ2-7, with D unresolved. CDR1 is ENHRY and CDR2 is SYGVKD in the germline V gene. Trimming stripped 3 bases from V and 2 bases from J, with 11 bases between. This CDR3 has 14 residues. The CDR3 bases are TGTGCCATCAGTGAAGCCCGATCAGCCTACGAGCAGTACTTC. Its protein product is CAISEARSAYEQYF.

This rearrangement joins TRBV12-3 or TRBV12-4 to TRBJ2-6, with D possibly called TRBD1 or TRBD2 (5 bases each). The CDR3 sequence is 17 residues long. Deletions cut 5 bases from V and 0 bases from J, with 14 bases between. CDR3: CASSRSGRLSGANVLTF. The CDR3 nucleotides are TGTGCCAGCAGTCGGTCGGGACGGCTCTCTGGGGCCAACGTCCTGACTTTC.

Ten or more counts support this clonotype. The chain has TRBV28 and TRBJ2-7; the match to TRBD1 covers 7 bases. This CDR3 comprises 12 residues. Germline V gene sequence: CDR1 MDHEN, CDR2 SYDVKM. V was pared by 6 bases and J by 4 bases, with 3 bases of the junction left unmatched. The CDR3 loop reads CASRDRVYEQYF. Written as DNA, the CDR3 is TGTGCCAGCAGAGACAGGGTATACGAGCAGTACTTC.

This clonotype was observed at least ten times. The chain joins TRBV6-2 or TRBV6-3 to TRBJ2-7; D remains ambiguous. Per the germline V gene, CDR1 is MNHEY and CDR2 is SVGEGT. The CDR3 runs to 12 residues. Trimming cost V 2 bases and J 3 bases, with 5 bases left between them. The CDR3 sequence: CASSYTVYEQYF. The CDR3 coding sequence is TGTGCCAGCAGTTACACAGTCTACGAGCAGTACTTC.

The chain combines TRBV28 with TRBJ2-3; no firm D call. With the DNA end fitting TRBJ1-5 better, the J assignment may be wrong. Germline CDR1 and CDR2: MDHEN and SYDVKM. The CDR3 length is 16 residues. CDR3 amino acids: CASSIPGEKGTDTQHF. The CDR3 DNA sequence: TGTGCCAGCAGTATCCCGGGAGAGAAAGGCACAGATACGCAGCATTTT.

Many counts were recorded for this clonotype. The CDR3 reads CASRTMGQENTEAFF. CDR3 nucleotides: TGTGCCAGCAGAACTATGGGACAGGAAAACACTGAAGCTTTCTTT. J is TRBJ1-1 and V is TRBV28; 8 nucleotides line up with TRBD1. Germline V gene sequence: CDR1 MDHEN, CDR2 SYDVKM. The junction had 8 bases not matched to a gene; V was cut back by 6 bases and J by 2 bases. The CDR3 extends over 15 amino acids.

This clonotype was seen a few times. V is TRBV15 and J is TRBJ2-7; weak D call: TRBD1 (5 bases). V lost 2 bases and J lost 1, with 12 bases in between. CDR1 and CDR2 from the germline V gene are LNHNV and YYDKDF (reference sequence). The CDR3 covers 15 residues. CDR3 loop: CATSRTQAASYEQYF. CDR3 coding DNA: TGTGCCACCAGCAGAACACAGGCCGCTTCCTACGAGCAGTACTTC.

This clonotype was recorded a few times. CDR3 residues: CASSSGQGHQPQHF. Here the CDR3 DNA reads TGTGCCAGCAGTTCCGGACAGGGTCATCAGCCCCAGCATTTT. The chain combines TRBV28 with TRBJ1-5, with 8 bases identical to TRBD1. Germline lookup yields CDR1 MDHEN and CDR2 SYDVKM. This CDR3 has 14 residues. J lost 5 bases, V lost 4 bases, and 4 bases had no gene match.

V and J are TRBV11-2 and TRBJ2-5; 11 bases line up with TRBD1. With V trimmed by 3 bases and J by 3 bases, 3 bases remained unmatched. The CDR3 runs 15 residues. Germline CDR1 is SGHAT and CDR2 is FQNNGV. In DNA, the CDR3 is TGTGCCAGCAGCTTTGGGACAGGGGGGGAAGAGACCCAGTACTTC. This sequence encodes CASSFGTGGEETQYF.